The clone carrying this TCR beta chain has at least ten counts. Its cognate antigen is unknown. This specimen comes from a study of T-cell reconstitution after alpha-beta-depleted transplantation in children. Whole-study results and caveats: Among T cells one year after transplant, newly produced cells accounted for most counts and diversity.

Researchers prepared the TCRbeta library using unique molecular identifiers, the study reports. MiXCR was run by TCRdb on the PCR reads, yielding one entry per CDR3 protein. The table has hundreds of thousands of distinct CDR3 sequences, about a tenth seen once; the top ten hold over 25%. The CDR3 covers 14 residues. Germline CDR1 SGHRS, CDR2 YFSETQ. V was shortened by 3 bases and J by 7 bases, with 16 bases between the two germline ends. The sequence was collected from a child under two years old with acute myeloid leukemia, due to receive a stem cell transplant. The chain is built from TRBV5-1 and TRBJ2-5; D uncertain. The sample here was PBMCs, taken before TCRalphabeta/CD19-depleted stem cell transplant. CDR3 nucleotides: TGCGCCAGCAGCTCCTTGTTGCCAGGTGGGACCCAGTACTTC. Protein product: CASSSLLPGGTQYF. Complete variable domain (other parts from reference TRBV5-1 and TRBJ2-5): KAGVTQTPRYLIKTRGQQVTLSCSPISGHRSVSWYQQTPGQGLQFLFEYFSETQRNKGNFPGRFSGRQFSNSRSEMNVSTLELGDSALYLCASSSLLPGGTQYFGPGTRLLVL.